The 31 T cell receptor beta chains below were found in one sample sequenced in a study of beta chain features in type 1 diabetes. What was sequenced were expressed TCRB transcripts, since all of the isolated RNA had been reverse transcribed. The protocol was immunoSEQ multiplex PCR, while the TCRdb copy is restricted to in-frame clones and leaves out a portion. The table has over 300,000 clones, approximately 8.2% seen once. The specimen sequenced was central memory CD4+ T cells from blood. The receptors derive from a woman between 18 and 29 years old in good health.

V and J are TRBV11-2 and TRBJ1-1; tentative D call: TRBD1 (5 bases). V lost 3 bases and J lost 4, with 6 bases in between. The germline gives CDR1 SGHAT, CDR2 FQNNGV. This CDR3 contains 12 residues. The CDR3: CASSFRATEAFF. CDR3 bases: TGTGCCAGCAGCTTCAGGGCCACTGAAGCTTTCTTT.

The V call is TRBV6-5, the J call TRBJ2-5, with 7 bases lining up with TRBD1. The germline gives CDR1 MNHEY, CDR2 SVGAGI. V lost 8 bases and J lost 3; bases outside the gene matches: 6. The CDR3 has 13 residues. The CDR3 here is CASSGQYKETQYF. CDR3 coding DNA: TGTGCCAGCTCGGGACAGTACAAAGAGACCCAGTACTTC.

This chain uses TRBV28 with TRBJ2-6; unclear D gene. This CDR3 has 15 amino acids. V lost 4 bases and J lost 0, with 7 bases in between. Germline V lookup: CDR1 MDHEN, CDR2 SYDVKM. As DNA, the CDR3 is TGTGCCAGCAGTTATGCCAGCTCTGGGGCCAACGTCCTGACTTTC. This sequence encodes CASSYASSGANVLTF.

This clone is a singleton in its sample. This chain joins TRBV9 and TRBJ1-4, with 7 bases matching TRBD1. V was pared by 0 bases and J by 3 bases, with 5 bases of the junction left unmatched. The CDR3 runs 16 residues. The germline V gene encodes CDR1 SGDLS and CDR2 YYNGEE. In DNA, the CDR3 is TGTGCCAGCAGCGTAGCGGCACAGGGGCCTAATGAAAAACTGTTTTTT. It yields the protein CASSVAAQGPNEKLFF.

The chain links TRBV28 to TRBJ2-2; D not resolved. CDR3 length: 13 amino acids. The V gene's germline CDR1 is MDHEN and CDR2 SYDVKM. V was shortened by 6 bases and J by 2 bases, with 7 bases between the two germline ends. The CDR3 reads CASRTPNTGELFF. CDR3 nucleotide sequence: TGTGCCAGCAGGACACCTAACACCGGGGAGCTGTTTTTT.

This clone appeared a few times. This chain links TRBV9 with TRBJ2-2; 15 nucleotides align to TRBD2. V was clipped by 3 bases and J by 3 bases; unmatched bases: 9. Per the germline V gene, CDR1 is SGDLS and CDR2 is YYNGEE. The CDR3 is 19 amino acids. The CDR3 DNA sequence: TGTGCCAGCAGCGCAGGACTAGCGGGAGGGCCTATAGACACCGGGGAGCTGTTTTTT. Encoded protein: CASSAGLAGGPIDTGELFF.

The sample holds a few counts of this clone. V usage is TRBV28 and J usage is TRBJ2-1; 12 bases are a match to TRBD2. The CDR3 covers 14 residues. The germline V gene encodes CDR1 MDHEN and CDR2 SYDVKM. J was trimmed by 8 bases and V by 10 bases; bases with no gene match: 9. The CDR3 DNA reads as TGTGCCACCTTCCCTAGCGGGAGGGATGATGAGCAGTTCTTC. It specifies CATFPSGRDDEQFF.

The chain carries TRBV19 and TRBJ1-2; possible D gene TRBD1, 5 bases. With 6 bases removed from V and 4 bases from J, the gap between germline ends came to 9 bases. This CDR3 region has 12 residues. Germline V gene data show CDR1 as LNHDA and CDR2 as SQIVND (reference sequence). Here the CDR3 reads CASRQAAYGYTF. CDR3 sequence (DNA): TGTGCCAGTAGACAGGCAGCCTATGGCTACACCTTC.

With respect to this clone: This sample also contains other DNA sequences that code for the same CDR3. The V and J genes are TRBV11-2 and TRBJ2-6, with D unresolved. The CDR3 has 14 residues. Germline values: CDR1 SGHAT, CDR2 FQNNGV. V gave up 5 bases and J gave up 2 bases, with 7 bases separating them. The CDR3 here is CASSPGPGANVLTF. CDR3 sequence (DNA): TGTGCCAGCAGCCCCGGTCCTGGGGCCAACGTCCTGACTTTC.

This clone was counted only a few times. This sequence joins TRBV7-2 and TRBJ2-1, with D unclear. This CDR3 spans 15 amino acids. Germline CDR1 reads SGHTA; CDR2 reads FQGNSA. V dropped 1 base and J dropped 8 bases, with 15 bases sitting between them. The CDR3 bases are TGTGCCAGCAGCTTAGGTCTCGAGTCCCCGGATGAGCAGTTCTTC. Translated: CASSLGLESPDEQFF. Based on the CDR3 plus reference TRBV7-2 and TRBJ2-1, the full variable domain is GAGVSQSPSNKVTEKGKDVELRCDPISGHTALYWYRQSLGQGLEFLIYFQGNSAPDKSGLPSDRFSAERTGGSVSTLTIQRTQQEDSAVYLCASSLGLESPDEQFFGPGTRLTVL.

V usage is TRBV27 and J usage is TRBJ2-4; the D gene is possibly TRBD2 (6 bases). Between the trimmed V and J ends, which lost 4 bases and 1 base, there was a span of 11 bases. The CDR3 runs to 15 residues. Germline loops: CDR1 MNHEY, CDR2 SMNVEV (reference sequence). The CDR3 region is CASSYGGMAKNIQYF. The CDR3 DNA reads as TGTGCCAGCAGTTATGGGGGGATGGCCAAAAACATTCAGTACTTC.

The chain combines TRBV18 with TRBJ2-1; 7 bases are a match to TRBD2. The CDR3 is made up of 16 amino acids. Germline CDR1 and CDR2: KGHSH and LQKENI. V gave up 3 bases and J gave up 0 bases; unmatched junction bases: 5. CDR3 nucleotide sequence: TGTGCCAGCTCACCGACTAGCCCTATCTCCTACAATGAGCAGTTCTTC. Encoded protein: CASSPTSPISYNEQFF.

This clone has only a few counts. The chain carries TRBV9 and TRBJ2-7; TRBD2 matches 8 bases. The CDR3 totals 14 residues. Germline loops: CDR1 SGDLS, CDR2 YYNGEE. With 0 bases clipped from V and 4 bases from J, the junction kept 3 bases outside the gene matches. CDR3 coding DNA: TGTGCCAGCAGCGTAGCGACTAGCGATTACGAGCAGTACTTC. Amino acid sequence: CASSVATSDYEQYF.

The chain combines TRBV5-4 with TRBJ1-1; 9 nucleotides agree with TRBD1. Trimming cost V 1 base and J 7 bases; bases outside gene matches: 5. The length of the CDR3 is 14 residues. In germline, CDR1 is SGHNT, CDR2 YYREEE (reference sequence). The CDR3 region is CASSLNQGQGEAFF. The CDR3 DNA reads as TGTGCCAGCAGCTTGAATCAGGGACAGGGTGAAGCTTTCTTT.

The chain combines TRBV28 with TRBJ2-2; 8 bases match TRBD2. Germline values: CDR1 MDHEN, CDR2 SYDVKM. The ends lost 2 bases at V and 6 bases at J; junction bases unmatched: 8. The CDR3 totals 16 residues. The chain's CDR3 is CASSLGGLARAGELFF. CDR3 bases: TGTGCCAGCAGTTTAGGAGGACTAGCCCGGGCCGGGGAGCTGTTTTTT.

This clone was counted between two and nine times. The rearrangement joins TRBV7-9 to TRBJ2-5, with D unresolved. The ends were cut back, 5 bases at V and 6 bases at J, with 16 bases in the middle. The CDR3 consists of 14 residues. Germline V gene data show CDR1 as SEHNR and CDR2 as FQNEAQ (reference sequence). The CDR3 here is CASSLTGLFQTQYF. The DNA of the CDR3 is TGTGCCAGCAGCCTTACTGGGTTGTTTCAGACCCAGTACTTC. Full variable domain (remainder filled in from reference TRBV7-9 and TRBJ2-5): DTGVSQNPRHKITKRGQNVTFRCDPISEHNRLYWYRQTLGQGPEFLTYFQNEAQLEKSRLLSDRFSAERPKGSFSTLEIQRTEQGDSAMYLCASSLTGLFQTQYFGPGTRLLVL.

This clone was observed a handful of times. The chain couples TRBV4-3 to TRBJ2-7; D is tentatively TRBD1 or TRBD2 (5 bases each). V lost 1 base and J 3 bases, leaving 13 bases between the germline ends. The CDR3 has 15 amino acids. Germline V CDR1 and CDR2: LGHNA, YSLEER. The CDR3 region is CASSQGHGAGYEQYF. CDR3 nucleotides: TGCGCCAGCAGCCAAGGCCACGGGGCTGGCTACGAGCAGTACTTC.

This clone was detected a few times. The chain employs TRBV7-9 and TRBJ1-4; 9 bases match TRBD1. The germline V gene has CDR1 SEHNR and CDR2 FQNEAQ (reference sequence). There are 17 residues in the CDR3. V shed 2 bases and J 5 bases; nucleotides not matched to a gene: 9. The CDR3 bases are TGTGCCAGCAGCTTAACCGGGACAGGGCGGTCGAATGAAAAACTGTTTTTT. Translating gives CASSLTGTGRSNEKLFF. Together with reference TRBV7-9 and TRBJ1-4, the CDR3 gives the full variable domain: DTGVSQNPRHKITKRGQNVTFRCDPISEHNRLYWYRQTLGQGPEFLTYFQNEAQLEKSRLLSDRFSAERPKGSFSTLEIQRTEQGDSAMYLCASSLTGTGRSNEKLFFGSGTQLSVL.

This clone was seen a few times. V is TRBV19 and J is TRBJ2-1; tentative D call: TRBD2 (5 bases). The germline gives CDR1 LNHDA, CDR2 SQIVND (reference sequence). The CDR3 is 13 amino acids. Trimming cost V 6 bases and J 6 bases, with 12 bases left between them. The DNA of the CDR3 is TGTGCCAGTAGCGTCGGGAACTTCAATGAGCAGTTCTTC. This translates into CASSVGNFNEQFF.

This chain joins TRBV5-6 and TRBJ2-7; TRBD1 is a possible D gene (5 bases). V dropped 4 bases and J dropped 1 base, with 15 bases sitting between them. This CDR3 contains 15 residues. Germline V gene data show CDR1 as SGHDT and CDR2 as YYEEEE. Written as DNA, the CDR3 is TGTGCCAGCAGCCCCGGGTGGACACGTTCCTACGAGCAGTACTTC. This translates into CASSPGWTRSYEQYF.

This clone was detected many times. The chain couples TRBV28 to TRBJ2-7, with a tentative D call TRBD2 (6 bases). The length of the CDR3 is 13 residues. Looked up from germline, CDR1 is MDHEN and CDR2 is SYDVKM. V was cut by 7 bases and J by 2 bases, with 12 bases left in between. The CDR3 coding sequence is TGTGCCAGCAAAGCTAGCGAAACCTACGAGCAGTACTTC. Its translation is CASKASETYEQYF.

This clone was counted ten times or more. This chain joins TRBV7-2 and TRBJ2-7, with 9 bases that match TRBD2. The CDR3 runs to 14 residues. Trimming took 3 bases from V and 5 from J; bases not matched to a gene: 5. Germline V gene data show CDR1 as SGHTA and CDR2 as FQGNSA. The CDR3, as DNA: TGTGCCAGCAGCTTCGTAGCGGGAGTGGACGAGCAGTACTTC. Encoded protein: CASSFVAGVDEQYF.

There are many counts of this clone. This chain connects TRBV4-3 to TRBJ2-3, with 11 positions matching TRBD2. Germline V CDR1 and CDR2: LGHNA, YSLEER. The CDR3 consists of 13 residues. Trimming at V came to 6 bases and at J to 4 bases, leaving 0 bases not matched to a gene. CDR3 region: CASRLAGADTQYF. For the CDR3, the DNA is TGCGCCAGCAGACTAGCGGGAGCAGATACGCAGTATTTT.

This clone was counted a few times. The rearrangement uses TRBV11-2 and TRBJ2-3, with D uncertain. CDR1 is SGHAT, CDR2 FQNNGV, per germline. The length of the CDR3 is 13 residues. Deletions cut 3 bases from V and 4 bases from J, with 8 bases between. The CDR3 reads CASSFVHADTQYF. The CDR3, as DNA: TGTGCCAGCAGCTTTGTACACGCAGATACGCAGTATTTT.

This clone was counted a few times. The chain has TRBV6-1 and TRBJ2-6; the D gene is possibly TRBD2 (6 bases). V gave up 6 bases and J gave up 0 bases, with 9 bases separating them. CDR1 is MNHNS, CDR2 SASEGT, per germline. The CDR3 runs 15 residues. DNA of the CDR3: TGTGCCAGCAGAGGAGGGGACTCTGGGGCCAACGTCCTGACTTTC. Translation: CASRGGDSGANVLTF.

The chain recombines TRBV28 with TRBJ1-2, with TRBD1 matching 7 bases. Trimming removed 5 bases from V and 5 bases from J; junction bases left unmatched: 5. Germline V CDR1 and CDR2: MDHEN, SYDVKM. CDR3 length: 13 amino acids. CDR3 residues: CASSPTGFYGYTF. CDR3 bases: TGTGCCAGCAGTCCGACAGGGTTTTATGGCTACACCTTC.

In its sample, this clone was seen many times. This rearrangement joins TRBV28 to TRBJ2-1, with a weak D call TRBD2 (6 bases). The V and J ends lost 6 bases and 4 bases respectively, with 16 bases between them. Germline CDR1 MDHEN, CDR2 SYDVKM. The CDR3 sequence is 15 residues long. The CDR3 spells CASRQGQAGYNEQFF. Written as DNA, the CDR3 is TGTGCCAGCAGGCAAGGCCAGGCGGGGTACAATGAGCAGTTCTTC.

This clone appeared many times. The chain combines TRBV7-9 with TRBJ1-2; no reliable D call. V was shortened by 3 bases and J by 7 bases, with 6 bases between the two germline ends. This CDR3 comprises 11 residues. Germline V gene sequence: CDR1 SEHNR, CDR2 FQNEAQ (reference sequence). The CDR3 is CASSFGSGYTF. The CDR3 DNA sequence: TGTGCCAGCAGCTTTGGTAGTGGCTACACCTTC.

A few counts support this clone. The chain carries TRBV4-3 and TRBJ2-6; D unclear. This CDR3 has 16 amino acids. The germline gives CDR1 LGHNA, CDR2 YSLEER. The V gene lost 4 bases and the J gene lost 0 bases, with 10 bases spanning the gap. CDR3 amino acids: CASSPKTSSGANVLTF. In nucleotides, the CDR3 is TGCGCCAGCAGCCCCAAAACCAGCTCTGGGGCCAACGTCCTGACTTTC.

In DNA, the CDR3 is TGTGCCAGCAGCTTATACCAAGCGGGAACCGGGGCAGATACGCAGTATTTT. Its translation is CASSLYQAGTGADTQYF. The V gene is TRBV7-9, the J gene TRBJ2-3; TRBD2 aligns across 7 bases. V lost 2 bases, J lost 4 bases, and 12 bases stayed unmatched. Germline V gene sequence: CDR1 SEHNR, CDR2 FQNEAQ (reference sequence). The CDR3 extends over 17 amino acids.

In its sample, this clone was seen a few times. The rearrangement joins TRBV7-6 to TRBJ2-5; tentative D call: TRBD1 (5 bases). Deletions cut 5 bases from V and 5 bases from J, with 21 bases between. Germline V CDR1 and CDR2: SGHVS, FNYEAQ. This CDR3 has 16 amino acids. CDR3: CASSATQGIGSETQYF. The CDR3, as DNA: TGTGCCAGCAGCGCCACGCAGGGAATCGGGTCGGAGACCCAGTACTTC.